The 21 T cell receptor beta chains below were found in one sample sequenced in a study of radiation and T cells in renal cell carcinoma. Time point indicated: baseline pretreatment blood. This sample's treatment: 15 Gy SBRT to primary tumor, nephrectomy 4 weeks later. The assay was immunoSEQ multiplex PCR, and TCRdb's table has in-frame clones only and misses some. This table has under 55,000 clones, roughly 80% appearing once. The sequenced sample was blood, obtained from a patient whose treatment included radiotherapy and nephrectomy. Receptors originate from a woman in her seventies with renal cell carcinoma.

The chain has TRBV4-2 and TRBJ1-1, with unresolved D. The CDR3 spans 16 residues. V was pared by 0 bases and J by 1 base, with 12 bases between. The germline V gene encodes CDR1 LGHNA and CDR2 YNFKEQ. The CDR3 coding sequence is TGTGCCAGCAGCCAAGATTGGGCAGGAGAGAACACTGAAGCTTTCTTT. Translation gives CASSQDWAGENTEAFF.

The rearrangement uses TRBV19 and TRBJ1-2; 8 nucleotides align to TRBD1. This CDR3 contains 13 residues. CDR1 is LNHDA, CDR2 SQIVND, per germline (reference sequence). The J segment lost 1 base and the V segment lost 10 bases, leaving 5 bases of the junction unmatched. CDR3 loop: CATRQGINYGYTF. The CDR3 bases are TGTGCCACAAGACAGGGGATTAACTATGGCTACACCTTC.

The chain's CDR3 is CASSQEIGQGTRLFF. CDR3 bases: TGTGCCAGCAGCCAAGAAATAGGACAGGGGACTCGGCTGTTTTTT. The rearrangement links TRBV14 to TRBJ2-2; 9 nucleotides line up with TRBD1. With 0 bases clipped from V and 13 bases from J, the junction kept 9 bases outside the gene matches. The V gene's germline CDR1 is SGHDN and CDR2 FVKESK. This CDR3 has 15 amino acids.

The genes are TRBV10-3 and TRBJ1-1; 11 nucleotides align to TRBD1. Trimming took 5 bases from V and 5 from J; bases not matched to a gene: 4. Germline CDR1 is ENHRY and CDR2 is SYGVKD. This CDR3 has 14 residues. CDR3 amino acids: CAISPGQGGTEAFF. CDR3 in DNA: TGTGCCATCAGTCCGGGACAGGGGGGTACTGAAGCTTTCTTT.

V gene TRBV7-2 combines with J gene TRBJ2-3, with 7 bases lining up with TRBD2. Trimming removed 4 bases from V and 5 bases from J; junction bases left unmatched: 18. CDR1 is SGHTA and CDR2 is FQGNSA in the germline V gene. The CDR3 has 18 residues. Here the CDR3 reads CASSSTILAEVARDTQYF. DNA of the CDR3: TGTGCCAGCAGCTCGACAATTCTAGCGGAGGTCGCGAGAGATACGCAGTATTTT.

The chain recombines TRBV29-1 with TRBJ1-1, with a tentative D call TRBD1 (6 bases). The CDR3 has 12 residues. Germline-derived CDR1 and CDR2 are SQVTM and ANQGSEA. V lost 8 bases, J lost 5 bases, and 15 bases lay in between. CDR3 in amino acids: CSLGGGGTEAFF. CDR3 coding DNA: TGCAGCCTAGGAGGGGGTGGTACTGAAGCTTTCTTT.

V is TRBV15 and J is TRBJ1-2; D is unclear. V lost 0 bases and J 0 bases, leaving 8 bases between the germline ends. CDR3 length: 15 amino acids. Per germline, CDR1 LNHNV and CDR2 YYDKDF (reference sequence). The CDR3, as DNA: TGTGCCACCAGCAGAGAGAGGTTACCTAACTATGGCTACACCTTC. Its protein is CATSRERLPNYGYTF.

This clone has only one observation. V and J are TRBV2 and TRBJ2-1; no reliable D call. This CDR3 comprises 13 residues. V shed 2 bases and J shed 12 bases, with 14 bases lying between them. CDR1 and CDR2 (germline): SNHLY, FYNNEI. The CDR3 region is CASSERATLGQFF. DNA for the CDR3: TGTGCCAGCAGTGAACGGGCGACCTTGGGGCAGTTCTTC.

V and J are TRBV4-1 and TRBJ1-4, with D tentatively TRBD1 (6 bases). The germline CDR1 and CDR2 sequences are MGHRA and YSYEKL. The V gene lost 3 bases and the J gene lost 1 base, with 15 bases spanning the gap. CDR3 length: 17 amino acids. This chain's CDR3 is CASSQGRGGGTNEKLFF. The CDR3 DNA reads as TGCGCCAGCAGCCAGGGGAGAGGGGGTGGAACTAATGAAAAACTGTTTTTT.

In its sample, this clone was seen once. The CDR3 DNA follows: TGTGCCAGCAGGCCTCTAGCGGGAGGCCCCTACGAGCAGTACTTC. Translation: CASRPLAGGPYEQYF. The gene calls are TRBV2 and TRBJ2-7, with TRBD2 identical over 11 bases. This CDR3 comprises 15 residues. CDR1 is SNHLY and CDR2 is FYNNEI in the germline V gene. With 6 bases clipped from V and 2 bases from J, the junction kept 6 bases outside the gene matches.

The chain has TRBV5-8 and TRBJ1-2, with D possibly matching TRBD1 (5 bases). CDR3 length equals 13 residues. The germline V gene encodes CDR1 SGHTS and CDR2 YDEGEE. Between the trimmed V and J ends, which lost 0 bases and 7 bases, there was a span of 10 bases. The CDR3 DNA reads as TGTGCCAGCAGCTTGGAGGGGCTCGGTGGCTACACCTTC. As protein: CASSLEGLGGYTF.

This chain connects TRBV6-5 to TRBJ1-5; tentatively, D is TRBD1 (5 bases). Deletions cut 4 bases from V and 0 bases from J, with 7 bases between. Germline lookup yields CDR1 MNHEY and CDR2 SVGAGI. This CDR3 contains 14 residues. Here the CDR3 DNA reads TGTGCCAGCAGTTCAGGGAATAGCAATCAGCCCCAGCATTTT. Encoded protein: CASSSGNSNQPQHF.

This clone was found once. This chain uses TRBV9 with TRBJ2-1; 8 bases align to TRBD1. The CDR3 runs 15 residues. Trimming removed 1 base from V and 5 bases from J; junction bases left unmatched: 5. The germline gives CDR1 SGDLS, CDR2 YYNGEE. The chain's CDR3 is CASSVKTGEDNEQFF. CDR3 DNA sequence: TGTGCCAGCAGCGTAAAGACAGGGGAAGACAATGAGCAGTTCTTC.

The CDR3 here is CASSLGPGPPTGELFF. The DNA of the CDR3 is TGCGCCAGCAGCTTGGGTCCGGGACCGCCCACCGGGGAGCTGTTTTTT. The V call is TRBV5-1, the J call TRBJ2-2, with D perhaps matching TRBD1 or TRBD2 (5 bases each). Trimming removed 0 bases from V and 4 bases from J, with 13 bases in between. Germline lookup yields CDR1 SGHRS and CDR2 YFSETQ. There are 16 residues in the CDR3. Combining the CDR3 with reference TRBV5-1 and TRBJ2-2 gives the whole variable domain KAGVTQTPRYLIKTRGQQVTLSCSPISGHRSVSWYQQTPGQGLQFLFEYFSETQRNKGNFPGRFSGRQFSNSRSEMNVSTLELGDSALYLCASSLGPGPPTGELFFGEGSRLTVL.

The rearrangement links TRBV4-3 to TRBJ2-2, with 8 bases fitting TRBD1. Trimming removed 0 bases from V and 0 bases from J; junction bases left unmatched: 9. Per germline, CDR1 LGHNA and CDR2 YSLEER. The length of the CDR3 is 19 residues. As DNA, the CDR3 is TGCGCCAGCAGCCAAGATGGTGAGACAGGGGATCCGAACACCGGGGAGCTGTTTTTT. Its protein product is CASSQDGETGDPNTGELFF.

This chain joins TRBV15 and TRBJ1-4; 8 bases map to TRBD1. The J segment lost 7 bases and the V segment lost 1 base, leaving 8 bases of the junction unmatched. The CDR3 consists of 16 residues. Germline loops: CDR1 LNHNV, CDR2 YYDKDF (reference sequence). This CDR3 is CATSRARTGKIEKLFF. For the CDR3, the DNA is TGTGCCACCAGCAGAGCCCGGACAGGGAAGATTGAAAAACTGTTTTTT.

The chain uses TRBV19 and TRBJ2-1; 7 bases match TRBD2. V lost 9 bases to trimming and J lost 5 bases; unmatched junction nucleotides: 10. CDR1 LNHDA and CDR2 SQIVND come from the germline V gene (reference sequence). The CDR3 runs to 14 residues. CDR3 amino acids: CASGLVGRDNEQFF. CDR3 nucleotides: TGTGCCAGCGGACTAGTGGGTCGCGACAATGAGCAGTTCTTC.

The rearrangement uses TRBV7-2 and TRBJ1-2, with 10 bases matching TRBD1. V lost 5 bases, J lost 0 bases, and 3 bases stayed unmatched. Germline V gives CDR1 SGHTA, CDR2 FQGNSA. The CDR3 totals 15 residues. CDR3 coding DNA: TGTGCCAGCAGCCCCGGACAGGGGGCTAACTATGGCTACACCTTC. It codes for CASSPGQGANYGYTF.

The V gene is TRBV7-9, the J gene TRBJ1-4; perhaps TRBD1 as D (5 bases). Germline V gene data show CDR1 as SEHNR and CDR2 as FQNEAQ (reference sequence). CDR3 length: 14 residues. Trimming took off 8 bases at V and 5 bases at J, with 15 bases between the two ends. Here the CDR3 DNA reads TGTGCCAGCGGGCCACGGGGGGGAAATGAAAAACTGTTTTTT. Its protein is CASGPRGGNEKLFF.

The chain uses TRBV11-2 and TRBJ2-7, with D perhaps TRBD2 (5 bases). The ends were cut back, 5 bases at V and 0 bases at J, with 11 bases in the middle. The CDR3 contains 14 residues. CDR1 SGHAT and CDR2 FQNNGV come from the germline V gene. The CDR3 coding sequence is TGTGCCAGCAGCCCGAGGGTTAGCTCCTACGAGCAGTACTTC. Protein sequence: CASSPRVSSYEQYF.

The V gene is TRBV5-6, the J gene TRBJ1-5; D gene ambiguous. Trimming pared 0 bases from V and 2 bases from J, leaving 9 bases between. Germline CDR1 SGHDT, CDR2 YYEEEE. This CDR3 comprises 15 residues. CDR3: CASSLGRSGNQPQHF. In nucleotides, the CDR3 is TGTGCCAGCAGCTTGGGGCGCTCCGGCAATCAGCCCCAGCATTTT.